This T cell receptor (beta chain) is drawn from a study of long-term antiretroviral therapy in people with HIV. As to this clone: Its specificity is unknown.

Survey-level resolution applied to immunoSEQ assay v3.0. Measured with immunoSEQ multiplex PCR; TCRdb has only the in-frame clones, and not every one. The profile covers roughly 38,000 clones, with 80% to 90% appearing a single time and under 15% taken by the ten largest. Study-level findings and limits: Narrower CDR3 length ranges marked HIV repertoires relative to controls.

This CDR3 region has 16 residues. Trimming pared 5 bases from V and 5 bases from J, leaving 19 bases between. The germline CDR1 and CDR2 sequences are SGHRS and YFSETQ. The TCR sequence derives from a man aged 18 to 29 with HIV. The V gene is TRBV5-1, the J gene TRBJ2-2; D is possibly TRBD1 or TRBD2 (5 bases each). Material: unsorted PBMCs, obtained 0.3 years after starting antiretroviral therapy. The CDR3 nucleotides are TGCGCCAGCAGGCAATACTTACAGGAGGAGACCGGGGAGCTGTTTTTT. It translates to CASRQYLQEETGELFF.